The T cell receptor (beta chain) under discussion was sequenced for a study of cytomegalovirus exposure and HLA in healthy donors. Points on this clone: Its antigen is not identified.

Researchers ran the PCR with 60 Vbeta and 13 Jbeta primers. The method was immunoSEQ multiplex PCR; TCRdb's version includes in-frame clones alone and lacks a portion of them. Counted here are 200,000 to 300,000 clones, approximately 78% occurring once; the ten biggest clones make up approximately 0.49%. Study results and limitations: Among the sequence variants, a highly shared cluster was likely an artifact of sequencing. With further analysis later on, most CMV-associated TCR beta chains appeared HLA-restricted. Several of the most significant clusters appeared linked to common viral pathogens, based on a later analysis. A later analysis reportedly found fewer N-insertions in an Asian-associated ancestry cluster than the approximately 730-donor mean.

The junction had 4 bases not matched to a gene; V was cut back by 0 bases and J by 1 base. CDR3 size: 16 residues. Germline lookup yields CDR1 SGDLS and CDR2 YYNGEE. The sequenced material came from PBMCs. This sequence joins TRBV9 and TRBJ1-1; TRBD1 matches at 9 bases. This TCR was recovered from a boy aged 5-17 years in good health and CMV-seronegative. The chain's CDR3 is CASSVGPGQGNTEAFF. The CDR3, as DNA: TGTGCCAGCAGCGTAGGACCGGGACAGGGGAACACTGAAGCTTTCTTT.